These 21 T cell receptor beta chains originate from one sample sequenced in a study of blood T cell repertoires in COVID-19. Measured with immunoSEQ multiplex PCR; TCRdb has only the in-frame clones, and not every one. The data hold under 350,000 clones, with approximately 86% observed a single time. Sequenced: PBMCs or T cells enriched from blood (not recorded which). Receptor source: a woman aged 40 to 49 with acute COVID-19.

The V and J genes are TRBV12-3 or TRBV12-4 and TRBJ1-1; possibly TRBD1 for D (6 bases). Trimming removed 6 bases from V and 2 bases from J, with 10 bases in between. The CDR3 has 13 amino acids. CDR3 nucleotides: TGTGCCAGCAGGGAACAGGGAAACACTGAAGCTTTCTTT. This encodes CASREQGNTEAFF.

The rearrangement uses TRBV4-3 and TRBJ2-3; 9 bases align to TRBD2. The CDR3 consists of 16 residues. With V trimmed by 4 bases and J by 6 bases, 11 bases remained unmatched. Germline V gene data show CDR1 as LGHNA and CDR2 as YSLEER. CDR3 amino acids: CASSPRLAGEPDTQYF. DNA of the CDR3: TGCGCCAGCAGCCCCCGCTTAGCGGGGGAGCCGGATACGCAGTATTTT.

This clone was observed a single time. This chain uses TRBV5-1 with TRBJ2-5; 9 bases line up with TRBD2. The V gene end was trimmed by 3 bases and the J gene end by 1 base; junction bases not matched to a gene: 4. Germline CDR1 and CDR2: SGHRS and YFSETQ. This CDR3 region has 15 residues. The chain's CDR3 is CASSSLAGPQETQYF. In nucleotides, the CDR3 is TGCGCCAGCAGCTCCCTAGCGGGGCCCCAAGAGACCCAGTACTTC.

V and J are TRBV4-1 and TRBJ1-4; 9 bases map to TRBD1. Trimming at V came to 0 bases and at J to 6 bases, leaving 11 bases not matched to a gene. From germline, CDR1 is MGHRA and CDR2 YSYEKL. The CDR3 has 18 amino acids. CDR3 bases: TGCGCCAGCAGCCAAGATTTAGGGACCGGGACAGGGTATGAAAAACTGTTTTTT. Its translation is CASSQDLGTGTGYEKLFF.

As regards this clone: One junction end does not reproduce the germline sequence, and a read error may be involved. This CDR3 is CASSIALTGASNQPQHF. Here the CDR3 DNA reads TGTGCCAGCAGTATAGCTCTCACAGGGGCTAGCAATCAGCCCCAGCATTTT. This rearrangement joins TRBV19 to TRBJ1-5; 7 nucleotides line up with TRBD1. This CDR3 spans 17 amino acids. Germline CDR1 reads LNHDA; CDR2 reads SQIVND (reference sequence).

This chain joins TRBV21-1 and TRBJ1-4. TRBV21-1 is described as a pseudogene. This CDR3 is 17 amino acids long. DNA of the CDR3: TGTGCCAGCGTCACATCGCAGACATGCCGAGGGATAATTGGACTGTTTTTT. Translated: CASVTSQTCRGIIGLFF.

This clone was counted between two and nine times. The V gene is TRBV5-6, the J gene TRBJ1-2; tentative D call: TRBD1 (6 bases). The CDR3 loop spans 15 amino acids. Germline V gives CDR1 SGHDT, CDR2 YYEEEE. V was trimmed by 1 base and J by 2 bases, leaving 12 bases between them. In DNA, the CDR3 is TGTGCCAGCAGCTTGCAGGGCACAGGGAACTATGGCTACACCTTC. As protein: CASSLQGTGNYGYTF.

The V gene is TRBV5-4, the J gene TRBJ2-2; 8 bases agree with TRBD1. V was clipped by 0 bases and J by 5 bases; unmatched bases: 9. Looked up from germline, CDR1 is SGHNT and CDR2 is YYREEE (reference sequence). CDR3 size: 17 residues. CDR3 loop: CASSLGRTGPGTGELFF. In DNA, the CDR3 is TGTGCCAGCAGCTTGGGAAGGACAGGGCCGGGTACCGGGGAGCTGTTTTTT.

The J gene is TRBJ2-2, the V gene TRBV27, with 10 bases lining up with TRBD2. This CDR3 is 18 amino acids long. Per germline, CDR1 MNHEY and CDR2 SMNVEV (reference sequence). V was pared by 5 bases and J by 5 bases, with 14 bases of the junction left unmatched. The CDR3 bases are TGTGCCAGCAGTCCTCTTGAGGGCCTAGCGGGAGTGACCGGGGAGCTGTTTTTT. Translation: CASSPLEGLAGVTGELFF.

In this sample, this clone turned up once. This CDR3 is also generated by other DNA sequences in the sample. V usage is TRBV7-9 and J usage is TRBJ1-1; a weak D match, TRBD1 (6 bases). The CDR3 totals 14 residues. The V gene's germline CDR1 is SEHNR and CDR2 FQNEAQ (reference sequence). Trimming took 3 bases from V and 0 from J, leaving 8 bases between them. This CDR3 is CASSLTGLNTEAFF. The CDR3 region has the DNA TGTGCCAGCAGCTTGACAGGCCTGAACACTGAAGCTTTCTTT.

The chain couples TRBV5-1 to TRBJ2-3; tentatively, D is TRBD1 (6 bases). Germline V gives CDR1 SGHRS, CDR2 YFSETQ. V gave up 3 bases and J gave up 2 bases, with 13 bases separating them. This CDR3 has 15 residues. CDR3 DNA sequence: TGCGCCAGCAGCTCCTTGGACAGTCCCACAGATACGCAGTATTTT. Residues: CASSSLDSPTDTQYF.

This sequence joins TRBV9 and TRBJ2-1; TRBD2 matches 11 bases. The ends lost 4 bases at V and 1 base at J; junction bases unmatched: 4. Per germline, CDR1 SGDLS and CDR2 YYNGEE. This CDR3 region has 16 residues. As DNA, the CDR3 is TGTGCCAGCAGCTCAATAGCGGGGGGGTCCTACAATGAGCAGTTCTTC. As protein: CASSSIAGGSYNEQFF.

The rearrangement links TRBV7-9 to TRBJ2-5; D is ambiguous. The CDR3 length is 10 residues. Germline-derived CDR1 and CDR2 are SEHNR and FQNEAQ (reference sequence). V shed 5 bases and J shed 4 bases, with 2 bases lying between them. This CDR3 reads CASSRETQYF. The DNA for the CDR3 is TGTGCCAGCAGCCGAGAGACCCAGTACTTC.

The chain employs TRBV4-3 and TRBJ1-6; tentative D call: TRBD1 (5 bases). CDR1 and CDR2 (germline): LGHNA, YSLEER. This CDR3 contains 18 residues. V lost 1 base, J lost 5 bases, and 18 bases lay in between. The CDR3 here is CASSQAGGGTDNNSPLHF. The CDR3 DNA reads TGCGCCAGCAGCCAAGCCGGGGGGGGGACGGATAATAATTCACCCCTCCACTTT.

The gene calls are TRBV9 and TRBJ1-6; D not resolved. Deletions cut 0 bases from V and 8 bases from J, with 9 bases between. This CDR3 has 14 residues. The germline CDR1 and CDR2 sequences are SGDLS and YYNGEE. As DNA, the CDR3 is TGTGCCAGCAGCGTAGGGCAGATCGATTCACCCCTCCACTTT. Amino acids: CASSVGQIDSPLHF.

The genes are TRBV3-1 (or the pseudogene TRBV3-2) and TRBJ2-3; D is possibly TRBD2 (6 bases). Per the germline V gene, CDR1 is LGHDT and CDR2 is YNNKEL (reference sequence). The CDR3 is made up of 18 amino acids. V was shortened by 0 bases and J by 0 bases, with 16 bases between the two germline ends. The CDR3 region has the DNA TGTGCCAGCAGCCAAGATCGGCCCAGCGGGTATAGCACAGATACGCAGTATTTT. This gives the protein CASSQDRPSGYSTDTQYF.

This clone was seen just once. The chain has TRBV2 and TRBJ1-3; D gene uncertain. V lost 5 bases, J lost 3 bases, and 5 bases lay in between. This CDR3 has 12 residues. The V gene's germline CDR1 is SNHLY and CDR2 FYNNEI. The CDR3 DNA is TGTGCCAGCAGTAATCTTGGAAACACCATATATTTT. Its protein product is CASSNLGNTIYF.

V and J are TRBV7-2 and TRBJ2-1, with a tentative D call TRBD1 (5 bases). With 1 base removed from V and 10 bases from J, the gap between germline ends came to 20 bases. Germline CDR1 is SGHTA and CDR2 is FQGNSA. The CDR3 extends over 16 amino acids. CDR3 sequence: CASSLEGSALPREQFF. The CDR3 bases are TGTGCCAGCAGCTTAGAGGGGTCTGCCCTACCCAGGGAGCAGTTCTTC.

The chain employs TRBV6-1 and TRBJ1-4; D is unclear. V dropped 2 bases and J dropped 10 bases, with 14 bases sitting between them. CDR1 is MNHNS and CDR2 is SASEGT in the germline V gene. The length of the CDR3 is 14 residues. The CDR3 DNA reads as TGTGCCAGCAGTGAATCGGGCAGTCGGGGAAAACTGTTTTTT. Its translation is CASSESGSRGKLFF.

Turning to this clone: At the DNA level, this CDR3 is encoded by other sequences in the same sample as well. The J gene is TRBJ1-1, the V gene TRBV10-3; 7 nucleotides align to TRBD1. The ends lost 6 bases at V and 1 base at J; junction bases unmatched: 2. Germline V lookup: CDR1 ENHRY, CDR2 SYGVKD. The CDR3 extends over 13 amino acids. The DNA of the CDR3 is TGTGCCATCAGAGGACAGGCGAACACTGAAGCTTTCTTT. It translates to CAIRGQANTEAFF.

J is TRBJ1-3 and V is TRBV6-5, with 7 bases fitting TRBD1. Germline V gene data show CDR1 as MNHEY and CDR2 as SVGAGI. The J segment lost 2 bases and the V segment lost 3 bases, leaving 7 bases of the junction unmatched. This CDR3 has 16 amino acids. The CDR3 DNA reads TGTGCCAGCAGTTATGGGTCTACAGGGGCTGGAAACACCATATATTTT. Translation gives CASSYGSTGAGNTIYF.